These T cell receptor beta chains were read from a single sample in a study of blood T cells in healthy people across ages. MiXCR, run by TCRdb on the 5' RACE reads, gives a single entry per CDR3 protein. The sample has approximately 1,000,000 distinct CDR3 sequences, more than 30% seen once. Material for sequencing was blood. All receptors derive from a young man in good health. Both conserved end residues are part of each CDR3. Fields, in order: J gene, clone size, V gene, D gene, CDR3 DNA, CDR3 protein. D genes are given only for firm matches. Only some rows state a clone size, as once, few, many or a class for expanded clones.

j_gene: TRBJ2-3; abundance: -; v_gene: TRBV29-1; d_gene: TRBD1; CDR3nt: TGCAGCGTTGTGACCACAGGGGCAGATACGCAGTATTTT; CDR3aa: CSVVTTGADTQYF
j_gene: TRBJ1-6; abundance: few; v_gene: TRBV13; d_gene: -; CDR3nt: TGTGCCAGCAGCCTAGGGTATAGCTCCTATAATTCACCCCTCCACTTT; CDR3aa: CASSLGYSSYNSPLHF
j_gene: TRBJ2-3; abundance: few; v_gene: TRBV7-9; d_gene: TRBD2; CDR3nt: TGTGCCAGCAGCCCTATCCCCTTAGCGGGGGGCCACACAGATACGCAGTATTTT; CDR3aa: CASSPIPLAGGHTDTQYF
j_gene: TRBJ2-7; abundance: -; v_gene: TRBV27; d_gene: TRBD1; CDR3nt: TGTGCCAGCCGAAAGACAGGGATCGACGAGCAGTACTTC; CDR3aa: CASRKTGIDEQYF
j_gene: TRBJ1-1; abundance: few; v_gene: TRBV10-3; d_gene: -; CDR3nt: TGTGCCATCAGTGAGTCAGTCCGGAGCACTGAAGCTTTCTTT; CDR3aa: CAISESVRSTEAFF
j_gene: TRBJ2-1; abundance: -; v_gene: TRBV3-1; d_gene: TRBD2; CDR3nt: TGTGCCGGCAGCCAAGGGAGGGGCCTAAATGAGCAGTTCTTC; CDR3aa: CAGSQGRGLNEQFF
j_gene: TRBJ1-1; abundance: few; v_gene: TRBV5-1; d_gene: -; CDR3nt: TGCGCCAGCAGGCCGGACAGTAACACTGAAGCTTTCTTT; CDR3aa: CASRPDSNTEAFF
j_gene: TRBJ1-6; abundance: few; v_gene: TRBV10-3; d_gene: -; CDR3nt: TGTGCCATCAGTGGAGCTAATTCACCCCTCCACTTT; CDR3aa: CAISGANSPLHF
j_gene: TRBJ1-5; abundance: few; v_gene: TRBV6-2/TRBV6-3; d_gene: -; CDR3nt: TGTGCCAGCAGGGGGGAAAGTTGGGAGTACAATCAGCCCCAGCATTTT; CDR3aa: CASRGESWEYNQPQHF
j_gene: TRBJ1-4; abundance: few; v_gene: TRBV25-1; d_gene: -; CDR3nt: TGTGCCAGCAGTCCCTCCCTGGGGCAGGGAGGTGAAAAACTGTTTTTT; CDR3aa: CASSPSLGQGGEKLFF
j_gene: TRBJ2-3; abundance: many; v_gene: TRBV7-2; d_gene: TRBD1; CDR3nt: TGTGCCAGCAGTCGACAGGGGGCAGATACGCAGTATTTT; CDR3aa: CASSRQGADTQYF
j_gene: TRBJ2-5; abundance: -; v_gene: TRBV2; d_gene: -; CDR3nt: TGTGCCAGCAGTGGACTGGTCCAAGAGACCCAGTACTTC; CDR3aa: CASSGLVQETQYF
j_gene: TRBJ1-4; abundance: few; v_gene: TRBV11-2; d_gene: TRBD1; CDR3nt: TGTGCCAGCAGCTCCATTCGGGACAGGAAAAAACTGTTTTTT; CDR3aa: CASSSIRDRKKLFF
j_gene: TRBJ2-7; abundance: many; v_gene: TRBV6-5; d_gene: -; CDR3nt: TGTGCCAGCAGTTACTCGAGGCGGACCAGCTCCTACGAGCAGTACTTC; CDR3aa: CASSYSRRTSSYEQYF
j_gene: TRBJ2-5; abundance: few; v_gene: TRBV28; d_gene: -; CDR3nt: TGTGCCAGCACCACGATCCAAGAGACCCAGTACTTC; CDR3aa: CASTTIQETQYF
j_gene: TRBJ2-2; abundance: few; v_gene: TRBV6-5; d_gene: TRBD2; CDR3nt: TGTGCCAGCAGTTACACCCGGACTAGCGGGACCGGGGAGCTGTTTTTT; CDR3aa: CASSYTRTSGTGELFF
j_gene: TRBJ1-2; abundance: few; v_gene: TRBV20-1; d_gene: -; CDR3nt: TGCAGTGCGAGAGGGGCGGGGGATGTGAATGGCTACACCTTC; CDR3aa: CSARGAGDVNGYTF
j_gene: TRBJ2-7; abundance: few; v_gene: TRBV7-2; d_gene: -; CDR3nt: TGTGCCAGCAGCTTAGCTACGTCTTACAATGAGCAGTACTTC; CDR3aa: CASSLATSYNEQYF
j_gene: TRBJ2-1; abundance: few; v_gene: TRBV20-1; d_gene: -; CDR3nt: TGCAGTGCCAAGACTCGAATGGGGTACAATGAGCAGTTCTTC; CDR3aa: CSAKTRMGYNEQFF
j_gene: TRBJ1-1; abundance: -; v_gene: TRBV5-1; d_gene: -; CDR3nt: TGCGCCAGCAGCGCCGAGGCCGTGAACACTGAAGCTTTCTTT; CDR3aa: CASSAEAVNTEAFF
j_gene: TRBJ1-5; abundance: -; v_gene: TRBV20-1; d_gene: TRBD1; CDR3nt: TGCAGTGCCGGACAGGGGGCTAATCAGCCCCAGCATTTT; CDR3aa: CSAGQGANQPQHF
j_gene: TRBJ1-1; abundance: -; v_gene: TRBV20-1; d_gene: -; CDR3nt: TGCAGTGCTGGCCAGGCCCTGAACACTGAAGCTTTCTTT; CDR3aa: CSAGQALNTEAFF
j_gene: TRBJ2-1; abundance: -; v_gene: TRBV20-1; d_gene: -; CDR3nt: TGCAGTGCTAGACCTATGGGACGGAGCTCCTACAATGAGCAGTTCTTC; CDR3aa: CSARPMGRSSYNEQFF
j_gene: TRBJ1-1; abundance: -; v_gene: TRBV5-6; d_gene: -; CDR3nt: TGTGCCAGCAGCCCCGTTCACTTCCGGGACACTGAAGCTTTCTTT; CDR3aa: CASSPVHFRDTEAFF
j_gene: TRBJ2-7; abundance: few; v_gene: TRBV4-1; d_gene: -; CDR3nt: TGCGCCAGCAGCCAAGAAGCAGTCTCCTACGAGCAGTACTTC; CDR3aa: CASSQEAVSYEQYF
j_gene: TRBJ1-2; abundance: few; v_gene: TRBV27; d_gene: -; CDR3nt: TGTGCCAGCAGTTCCGGACGGACCAGCTATGGCTACACCTTC; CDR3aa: CASSSGRTSYGYTF
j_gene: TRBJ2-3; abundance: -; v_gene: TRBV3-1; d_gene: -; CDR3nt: TGTGCCAGCAGCCAAGGACCAGACACAGATACGCAGTATTTT; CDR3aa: CASSQGPDTDTQYF
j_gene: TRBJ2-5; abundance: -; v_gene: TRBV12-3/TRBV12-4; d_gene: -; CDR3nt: TGTGCCAGCAGTTTGGGTGAGGGGGAGCAGTACTTC; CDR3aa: CASSLGEGEQYF
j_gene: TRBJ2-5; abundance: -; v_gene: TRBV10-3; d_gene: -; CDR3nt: TGTGCCATCACCGCCGCCCCGGCGGGGTTTGGAGAGACCCAGTACTTC; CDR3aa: CAITAAPAGFGETQYF
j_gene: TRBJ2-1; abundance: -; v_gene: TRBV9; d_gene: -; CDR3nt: TGTGCCAGCAGCGTAGAGGGGGGTTACAATGAGCAGTTCTTC; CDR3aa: CASSVEGGYNEQFF
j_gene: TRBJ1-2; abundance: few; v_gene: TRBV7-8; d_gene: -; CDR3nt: TGTGCCAGCAGCCCTTTCCCAGGGAACCCCTATGGCTACACCTTC; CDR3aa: CASSPFPGNPYGYTF
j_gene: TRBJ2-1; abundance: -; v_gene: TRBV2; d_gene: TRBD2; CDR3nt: TGTGCCAGCTATACCACTAGCGGGGGCTCCTACGAGCAGTTCTTC; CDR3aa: CASYTTSGGSYEQFF
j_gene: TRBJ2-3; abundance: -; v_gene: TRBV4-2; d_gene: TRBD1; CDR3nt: TGTGCCAGCAGCCAACATTACGACAGGGTTGGGGCAGATACGCAGTATTTT; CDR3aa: CASSQHYDRVGADTQYF
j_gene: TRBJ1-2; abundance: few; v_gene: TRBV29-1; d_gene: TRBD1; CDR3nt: TGCAGCGCTGGGGACAGGTGGTATGGCTACACCTTC; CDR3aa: CSAGDRWYGYTF
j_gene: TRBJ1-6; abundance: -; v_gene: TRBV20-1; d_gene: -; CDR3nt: TGCAGTGCTAGAGATCCATCTGCCGGAATTTCACCCCTCCACTTT; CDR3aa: CSARDPSAGISPLHF
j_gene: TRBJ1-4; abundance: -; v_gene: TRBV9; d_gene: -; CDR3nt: TGTGCCAGCAGCGTAGGTGGGCTGGAGGATGAAAAACTGTTTTTT; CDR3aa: CASSVGGLEDEKLFF
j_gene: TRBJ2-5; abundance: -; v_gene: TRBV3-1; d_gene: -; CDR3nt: TGTGCCACCTCTAGGGTAGGAAATGAGCAGTACTTC; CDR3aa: CATSRVGNEQYF
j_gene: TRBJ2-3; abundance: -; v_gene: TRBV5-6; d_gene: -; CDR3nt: TGTGCCAGCAGCAGAAAGGGTAGCGGATCTAGCACAGATACGCAGTATTTT; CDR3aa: CASSRKGSGSSTDTQYF
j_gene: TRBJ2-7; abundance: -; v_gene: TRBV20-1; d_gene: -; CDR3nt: TGCAGTGCTAGTACAGGCAATTCCTACGAGCAGTACTTC; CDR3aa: CSASTGNSYEQYF
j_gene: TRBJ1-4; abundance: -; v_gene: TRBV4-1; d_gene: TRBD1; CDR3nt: TGCGCCAGCAGCCAAGCTTTCCGGACAGGGCTTAATGAAAAACTGTTTTTT; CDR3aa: CASSQAFRTGLNEKLFF
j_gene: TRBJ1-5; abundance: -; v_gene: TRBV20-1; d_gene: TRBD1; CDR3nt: TGCAGTGCTCGTCCCGGGACAGGGGGCTCTCAGCCCCAGCATTTT; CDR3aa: CSARPGTGGSQPQHF
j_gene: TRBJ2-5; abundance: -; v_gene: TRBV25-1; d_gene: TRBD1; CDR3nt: TGTGCCAGCAGGAAGGACAGGGACGGCGAGACCCAGTACTTC; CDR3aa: CASRKDRDGETQYF
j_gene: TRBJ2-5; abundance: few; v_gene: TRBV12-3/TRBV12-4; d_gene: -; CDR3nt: TGTGCCAGCAGTCGGACAGATAGTCGGGAGACCCAGTACTTC; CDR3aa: CASSRTDSRETQYF
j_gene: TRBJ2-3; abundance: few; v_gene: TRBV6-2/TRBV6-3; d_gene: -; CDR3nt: TGTGCCAGCAGCGAGGAGACAGGAAGGTATACGCAGTATTTT; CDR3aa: CASSEETGRYTQYF
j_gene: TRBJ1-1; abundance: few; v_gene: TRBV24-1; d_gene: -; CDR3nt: TGTGCCACCAGTGATCCCCCGGCGGGGGGCACTGAAGCTTTCTTT; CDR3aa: CATSDPPAGGTEAFF
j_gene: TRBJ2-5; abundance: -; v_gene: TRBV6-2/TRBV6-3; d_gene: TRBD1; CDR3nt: TGTGCCAGCAGTTACCCTACAGGGGGAGGAGAGACCCAGTACTTC; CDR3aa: CASSYPTGGGETQYF
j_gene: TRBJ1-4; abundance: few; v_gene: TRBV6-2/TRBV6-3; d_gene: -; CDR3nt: TGTGCCAGCACCAACTCGTACAGGCGAACTAATGAAAAACTGTTTTTT; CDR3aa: CASTNSYRRTNEKLFF
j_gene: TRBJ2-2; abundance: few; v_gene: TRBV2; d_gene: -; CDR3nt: TGTGCCAGCAGTGATGGTCCCGCGAACACCGGGGAGCTGTTTTTT; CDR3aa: CASSDGPANTGELFF
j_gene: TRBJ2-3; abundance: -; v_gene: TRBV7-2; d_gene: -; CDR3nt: TGTGCCAGCAGCTTAGAGACAGAACAGGATACGCAGTATTTT; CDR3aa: CASSLETEQDTQYF
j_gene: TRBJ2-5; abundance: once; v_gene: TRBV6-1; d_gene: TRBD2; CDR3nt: TGTGCCAGCAGGAGCGCCACTAGCGGTTCCAATGAGCAGTACTTC; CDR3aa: CASRSATSGSNEQYF
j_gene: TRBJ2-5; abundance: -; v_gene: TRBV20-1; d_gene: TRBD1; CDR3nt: TGCAGTGCTGCCCGGACAGGGTTTGAGACCCAGTACTTC; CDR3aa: CSAARTGFETQYF